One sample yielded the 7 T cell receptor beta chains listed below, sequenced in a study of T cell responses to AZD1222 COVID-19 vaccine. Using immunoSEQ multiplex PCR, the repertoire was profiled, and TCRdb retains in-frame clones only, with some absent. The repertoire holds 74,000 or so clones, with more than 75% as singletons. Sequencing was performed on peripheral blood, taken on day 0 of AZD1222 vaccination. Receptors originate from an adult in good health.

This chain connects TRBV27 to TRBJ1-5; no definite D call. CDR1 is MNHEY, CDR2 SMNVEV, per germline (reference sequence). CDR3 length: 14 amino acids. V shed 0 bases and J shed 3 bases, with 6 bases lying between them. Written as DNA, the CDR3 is TGTGCCAGCAGTTTATCGGGGTTCAATCAGCCCCAGCATTTT. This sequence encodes CASSLSGFNQPQHF.

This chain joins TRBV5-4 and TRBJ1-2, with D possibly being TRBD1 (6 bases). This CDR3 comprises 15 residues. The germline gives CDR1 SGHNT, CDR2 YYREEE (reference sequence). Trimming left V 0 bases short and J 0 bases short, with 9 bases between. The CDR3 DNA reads TGTGCCAGCAGCTTGGGACAGGCGGCTAACTATGGCTACACCTTC. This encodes CASSLGQAANYGYTF.

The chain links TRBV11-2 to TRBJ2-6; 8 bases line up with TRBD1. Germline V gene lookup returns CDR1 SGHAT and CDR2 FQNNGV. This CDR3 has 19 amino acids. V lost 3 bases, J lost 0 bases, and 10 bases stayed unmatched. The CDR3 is CASSLEPGQGLSGANVLTF. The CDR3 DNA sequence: TGTGCCAGCAGCTTGGAGCCCGGACAGGGCCTCTCTGGGGCCAACGTCCTGACTTTC.

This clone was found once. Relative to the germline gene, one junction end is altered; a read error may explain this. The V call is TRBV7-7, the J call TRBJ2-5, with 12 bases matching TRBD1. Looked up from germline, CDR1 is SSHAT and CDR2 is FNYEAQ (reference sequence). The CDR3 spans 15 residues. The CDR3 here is CASSTRDRGRETQYF. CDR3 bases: TGTGCTAGCAGCACCCGGGACAGGGGGCGGGAGACCCAGTACTTC.

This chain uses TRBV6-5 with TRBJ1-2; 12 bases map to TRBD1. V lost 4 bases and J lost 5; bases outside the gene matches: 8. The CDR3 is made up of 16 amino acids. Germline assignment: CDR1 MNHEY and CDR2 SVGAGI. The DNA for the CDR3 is TGTGCCAGCAGTTTCCCCCGGGACAGGGGGCAATATGGCTACACCTTC. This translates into CASSFPRDRGQYGYTF.

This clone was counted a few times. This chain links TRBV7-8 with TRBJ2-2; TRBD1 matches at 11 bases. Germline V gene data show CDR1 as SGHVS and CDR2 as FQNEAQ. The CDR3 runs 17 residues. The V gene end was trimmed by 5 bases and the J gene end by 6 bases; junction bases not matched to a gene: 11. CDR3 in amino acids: CASSTSPGQGDSGELFF. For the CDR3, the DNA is TGTGCCAGCAGCACCTCTCCGGGACAGGGGGACTCCGGGGAGCTGTTTTTT.

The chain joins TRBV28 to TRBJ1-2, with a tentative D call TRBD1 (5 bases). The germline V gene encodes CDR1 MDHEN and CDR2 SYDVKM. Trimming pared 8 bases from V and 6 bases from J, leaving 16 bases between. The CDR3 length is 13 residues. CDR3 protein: CASGDRRYDGYTF. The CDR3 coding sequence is TGTGCCAGCGGGGACCGACGATACGATGGCTACACCTTC.